Following are 18 T cell receptor beta chains from one sample sequenced in a study of Ad26.COV2.S vaccination and SARS-CoV-2 variants. Clones were sequenced by immunoSEQ multiplex PCR, and TCRdb holds only the in-frame ones, with some missing. The table shows 350,000 to 400,000 clones, with over 75% occurring only once. The treatment was: roughly 19 received Ad26.COV2.S at low or high dose, single or two shots; a few received placebo; per-sample allocation not given. Sampling was performed 63 days after the first vaccine or placebo injection. The sample was peripheral blood, taken in a trial of Ad26.COV2.S vaccine versus placebo. These receptors came from a person between 18 and 60 years old who received the Ad26.COV2.S COVID-19 vaccine or a placebo.

The chain recombines TRBV7-3 with TRBJ2-2; possibly TRBD2 for D (7 bases). Germline V gene data show CDR1 as SGHTA and CDR2 as FQGTGA. The CDR3 extends over 14 amino acids. V dropped 3 bases and J dropped 6 bases, with 11 bases sitting between them. CDR3 coding DNA: TGTGCCAGCAGCTTCCGGGGGGCGTCCGGGGAGCTGTTTTTT. It codes for CASSFRGASGELFF.

The rearrangement joins TRBV6-5 to TRBJ2-3, with D hard to call. CDR1 MNHEY and CDR2 SVGAGI come from the germline V gene. This CDR3 is built from 13 residues. V lost 6 bases to trimming and J lost 4 bases, with 11 bases between them. CDR3 loop: CASRPSGADTQYF. The CDR3 DNA reads as TGTGCCAGCAGGCCTAGTGGGGCAGATACGCAGTATTTT.

V gene TRBV5-6 combines with J gene TRBJ2-2, with 7 nucleotides matching TRBD2. Germline V gene data show CDR1 as SGHDT and CDR2 as YYEEEE. This CDR3 is built from 18 residues. The ends lost 0 bases at V and 2 bases at J; junction bases unmatched: 10. The CDR3 DNA reads TGTGCCAGCAGCTTGGACCTCGGCGGGAGAATTAACACCGGGGAGCTGTTTTTT. It translates to CASSLDLGGRINTGELFF.

The rearrangement links TRBV18 to TRBJ2-1; 7 bases align to TRBD2. V lost 2 bases and J lost 5; bases outside the gene matches: 6. This CDR3 comprises 15 residues. Germline V gene lookup returns CDR1 KGHSH and CDR2 LQKENI. The CDR3 spells CASSPVREVDNEQFF. In DNA, the CDR3 is TGTGCCAGCTCACCAGTCCGGGAGGTAGACAATGAGCAGTTCTTC.

The chain combines TRBV29-1 with TRBJ2-1; 10 positions match TRBD2. The CDR3 covers 20 residues. V dropped 6 bases and J dropped 3; count of bases not matched to a gene: 23. Germline assignment: CDR1 SQVTM and CDR2 ANQGSEA. The CDR3 reads CSVRVGGDLTSGWIYNEQFF. The CDR3 DNA reads as TGCAGCGTGAGGGTGGGTGGGGACTTGACTAGCGGGTGGATCTACAATGAGCAGTTCTTC.

The chain carries TRBV6-4 and TRBJ2-1; a weak D match, TRBD2 (5 bases). Germline assignment: CDR1 MRHNA and CDR2 SNTAGT. V lost 2 bases, J lost 4 bases, and 9 bases lay in between. The CDR3 totals 14 residues. DNA for the CDR3: TGTGCCAGCAGTGACGGAGGCGAATACAATGAGCAGTTCTTC. Residues: CASSDGGEYNEQFF.

J is TRBJ1-4 and V is TRBV19; 7 nucleotides agree with TRBD1. The V gene's germline CDR1 is LNHDA and CDR2 SQIVND (reference sequence). This CDR3 spans 14 amino acids. Trimming at V came to 4 bases and at J to 2 bases, leaving 1 base not matched to a gene. CDR3 sequence reads: CASSKGATNEKLFF. In nucleotides, the CDR3 is TGTGCCAGTAGTAAGGGGGCGACTAATGAAAAACTGTTTTTT.

The chain uses TRBV5-4 and TRBJ2-7, with 8 bases identical to TRBD2. This CDR3 is 14 amino acids long. Germline assignment: CDR1 SGHNT and CDR2 YYREEE (reference sequence). J lost 2 bases, V lost 5 bases, and 6 bases had no gene match. The CDR3: CASREAGAPYEQYF. For the CDR3, the DNA is TGTGCCAGCAGGGAAGCGGGGGCTCCCTACGAGCAGTACTTC.

Written as DNA, the CDR3 is TGTGCCAGTAGTCAGTGGGCTGATCAGCCCCAGCATTTT. This sequence encodes CASSQWADQPQHF. The chain couples TRBV19 to TRBJ1-5; D remains unclear. V lost 5 bases to trimming and J lost 5 bases, with 10 bases between them. Germline V gene sequence: CDR1 LNHDA, CDR2 SQIVND (reference sequence). This CDR3 is 13 amino acids long.

The chain has TRBV7-8 and TRBJ2-7; 7 nucleotides match TRBD2. The V gene end was trimmed by 2 bases and the J gene end by 1 base; junction bases not matched to a gene: 8. CDR1 is SGHVS and CDR2 is FQNEAQ in the germline V gene. This CDR3 is 16 amino acids long. CDR3 in DNA: TGTGCCAGCAGCTTACTCCTAGCGGAAGGTTCCTACGAGCAGTACTTC. Protein product: CASSLLLAEGSYEQYF.

The CDR3 is CASSKEGTGLTGELFF. In DNA, the CDR3 is TGTGCCAGCAGCAAAGAGGGGACAGGGTTGACCGGGGAGCTGTTTTTT. This chain links TRBV21-1 with TRBJ2-2; the table's D call of TRBD1 was not tested on the DNA. TRBV21-1 represents a pseudogene. CDR3 size: 16 residues.

The chain has TRBV9 and TRBJ2-7, with D perhaps matching TRBD1 (5 bases). Germline V gene lookup returns CDR1 SGDLS and CDR2 YYNGEE. V lost 3 bases and J 2 bases, leaving 12 bases between the germline ends. The CDR3 covers 14 residues. This chain's CDR3 is CASSARDDPYEQYF. In nucleotides, the CDR3 is TGTGCCAGCAGCGCCAGGGATGACCCCTACGAGCAGTACTTC.

This chain connects TRBV7-9 to TRBJ2-1; tentative D call: TRBD2 (5 bases). This CDR3 region has 12 residues. V dropped 1 base and J dropped 13 bases, with 11 bases sitting between them. Germline CDR1 and CDR2: SEHNR and FQNEAQ (reference sequence). The CDR3 spells CASSLGGGSQFF. CDR3 in DNA: TGTGCCAGCAGCTTAGGTGGCGGGTCCCAGTTCTTC.

The chain combines TRBV6-5 with TRBJ2-5, with 14 bases fitting TRBD2. Germline loops: CDR1 MNHEY, CDR2 SVGAGI. The CDR3 is 15 residues long. V gave up 6 bases and J gave up 4 bases; unmatched junction bases: 4. The CDR3: CASSGTSGSLETQYF. The DNA of the CDR3 is TGTGCCAGCAGCGGGACTAGCGGGAGCCTAGAGACCCAGTACTTC.

This clone was recorded only once. The chain is built from TRBV28 and TRBJ2-7, with 9 positions matching TRBD2. The CDR3 runs to 13 residues. CDR1 and CDR2 from the germline V gene are MDHEN and SYDVKM. The V segment lost 3 bases and the J segment 5 bases; nucleotides outside the gene matches: 2. The CDR3 DNA is TGTGCCAGCAGTTTCGGCGGGAGGGACGAGCAGTACTTC. This gives the protein CASSFGGRDEQYF.

The chain couples TRBV5-1 to TRBJ2-7; 10 bases are a match to TRBD2. This CDR3 spans 15 amino acids. The germline gives CDR1 SGHRS, CDR2 YFSETQ. Unmatched junction bases numbered 6, after V lost 1 base and J lost 5 bases. The DNA for the CDR3 is TGCGCCAGCAGCTTGACTAGCGGGACCCTCCACGAGCAGTACTTC. This codes for CASSLTSGTLHEQYF.

The V call is TRBV6-1, the J call TRBJ2-3; 10 bases agree with TRBD2. The CDR3 contains 17 residues. CDR1 is MNHNS and CDR2 is SASEGT in the germline V gene. The ends lost 2 bases at V and 2 bases at J; junction bases unmatched: 7. CDR3 amino acids: CASSETSGNGYTDTQYF. CDR3 nucleotides: TGTGCCAGCAGTGAAACTAGCGGGAATGGTTACACAGATACGCAGTATTTT.

By sample share, this clone is large. This chain uses TRBV27 with TRBJ2-7; possibly TRBD1 or TRBD2 for D (5 bases each). There are 12 residues in the CDR3. V was cut by 5 bases and J by 13 bases, with 18 bases left in between. The V gene's germline CDR1 is MNHEY and CDR2 SMNVEV (reference sequence). CDR3 sequence reads: CASSPLGAPGYF. DNA for the CDR3: TGTGCCAGCAGTCCCCTAGGGGCCCCGGGATACTTC.